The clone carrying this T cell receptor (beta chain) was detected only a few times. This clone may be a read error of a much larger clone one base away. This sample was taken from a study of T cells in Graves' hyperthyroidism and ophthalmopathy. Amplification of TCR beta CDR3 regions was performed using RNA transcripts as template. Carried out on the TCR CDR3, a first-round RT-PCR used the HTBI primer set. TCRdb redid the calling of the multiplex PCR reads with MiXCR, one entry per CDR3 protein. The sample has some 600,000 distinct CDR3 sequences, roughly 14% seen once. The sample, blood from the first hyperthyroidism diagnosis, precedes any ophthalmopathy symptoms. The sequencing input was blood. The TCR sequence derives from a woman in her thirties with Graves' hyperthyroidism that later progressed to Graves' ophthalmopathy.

The DNA of the CDR3 is TGTGCCTGGAAAACCGGGACAGGGGGCAACGGTGGCCACACCTTC. This sequence encodes CAWKTGTGGNGGHTF. The chain has TRBV30 and TRBJ1-2; 12 bases are shared with TRBD1. The length of the CDR3 is 15 residues. The V gene's germline CDR1 is GTSNPN and CDR2 SVGIG (reference sequence).